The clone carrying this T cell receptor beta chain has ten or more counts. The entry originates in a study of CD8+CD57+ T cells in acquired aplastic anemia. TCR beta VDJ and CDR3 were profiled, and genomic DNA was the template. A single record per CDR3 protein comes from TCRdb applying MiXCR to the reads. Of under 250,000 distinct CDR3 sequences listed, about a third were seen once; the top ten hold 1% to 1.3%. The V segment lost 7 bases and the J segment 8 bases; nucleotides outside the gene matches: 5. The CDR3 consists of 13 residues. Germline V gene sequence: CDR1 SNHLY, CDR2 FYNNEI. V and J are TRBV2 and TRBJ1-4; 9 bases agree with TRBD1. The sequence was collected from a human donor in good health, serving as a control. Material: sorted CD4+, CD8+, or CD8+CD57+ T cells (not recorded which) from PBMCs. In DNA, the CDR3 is TGTGCCAGCAAAAACGGACAGGGGGAAAAACTGTTTTTT. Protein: CASKNGQGEKLFF.